Below, one TCR beta chain is given with its context. The antigen is unknown. Germline values: CDR1 SGHAT, CDR2 FQNNGV. Deletions cut 1 base from V and 1 base from J, with 4 bases between. The CDR3 contains 14 residues. Investigators took roughly 9.5 milliliters of peripheral blood from every donor. This sample was included in a study of blood T cells in healthy people across ages. Overall study findings and caveats: Per million T cells, the diversity of TCR beta decreased roughly linearly as age advanced.

The second PCR ran about 6 to 12 cycles with a sample-barcoded 5' primer and J-beta primers. TCRdb independently ran MiXCR on the 5' RACE reads; one entry per CDR3 protein. In the table there are about 800,000 distinct CDR3 sequences, 20% to 25% of which are singletons. This sample also belongs to another study, concerning T cells of mothers and their children. Per that paper: Study donors consisted of three healthy Caucasian mothers and their six children. Persistent microchimeric T cell clones were sought, and none were detected.

The chain joins TRBV11-2 to TRBJ1-4; D is ambiguous. The origin of this receptor is a boy aged 5 to 17 in good health. The sequenced sample was blood. The CDR3 region is CASSLALTNEKLFF. The CDR3 region has the DNA TGTGCCAGCAGCTTAGCTTTAACTAATGAAAAACTGTTTTTT.